This paragraph reports one T cell receptor (beta chain). This receptor's antigen is unknown. No base quality values were provided; no much bigger clone lies one nucleotide off. The donors belonged to the validation cohort of about 120 subjects, which was separate from the roughly 670-subject first cohort. The junction shows trimming of 3 bases on V and 3 bases on J, plus 9 bases between the germline ends. The CDR3 has 14 amino acids, counting the end cysteine and phenylalanine. The DNA shown is the 42-base CDR3, in frame from base 1. CDR1 and CDR2, per the germline V gene, are ENHRY and SYGVKD. Library preparation used the immunoSEQ multiplex PCR assay. The original pipeline was this. A statistical classification framework was built for diagnosing cytomegalovirus status from the catalog of TCR beta chain sequences. TCRdb retrieved this table from immuneACCESS and kept in-frame rearrangements only. Not all clones are present; in checked studies, unresolved V genes account for under half, and no reason is known for the remainder. The V and J calls and clone size come from that table; D and trimming were worked out from the DNA. The sample yields about 110,000 clones; approximately 85% were counted once. The ten largest clones add up to 3% to 3.5% of the sample.

This sample stems from a study of cytomegalovirus exposure and HLA in healthy donors (dated by TCRdb to about 2017). General notes on the study: The approximately 710 repertoires of the first cohort and the 95 to 150 validation repertoires were produced on the same platform, according to a later analysis. A separate validation cohort of more than 100 different subjects was used in addition to the 666-subject first cohort. To predict cytomegalovirus infection status, the study brought together high-throughput TCR immunosequencing, statistical association of individual TCRs with disease status, and machine learning. The study was designed to test whether signatures of past pathogen exposure could be identified by cataloging public T cell receptors.

Results and caveats for the whole study, not just this receptor: In the study, 150 to 200 TCR beta chains were listed as associated with cytomegalovirus. The authors suggested that the approach could potentially be extended to other disease states and immunological phenotypes. The classifier was reported to diagnose cytomegalovirus status with high specificity and sensitivity in both the original and validation cohorts. In vitro tests confirmed that three of the cytomegalovirus-associated TCR beta chains recognize cytomegalovirus antigens. In a later analysis, TCRs clustered in the first cohort were found to also tend to co-occur in the 100 to 150 validation repertoires, with 85% to 95% of cluster scores above 0. While some public TCRs were present in many individuals, most TCR sequences turned up only very rarely across donors. The validation cohort had no HLA typing available for a later analysis, so co-occurrence within that cohort was assessed over all 130 or so repertoires.

The chain was built from TRBV10-3 and TRBJ1-5; the D gene lacks a confident call. The sample was PBMCs. The clonotype comes from a woman aged 18 to 35 in good health and CMV-seronegative. The nucleotides are TGTGCCATCAGTGAAGCACAGTACAATCAGCCCCAGCATTTT. Its protein is CAISEAQYNQPQHF.